The sample holds a few counts of the clone carrying this TCR beta chain. CDR3 length: 12 residues. V lost 5 bases, J lost 8 bases, and 12 bases lay in between. Germline V gene data show CDR1 as SQVTM and CDR2 as ANQGSEA. This entry comes from a study of blood T cells in healthy people across ages. Primers used in a second PCR of about 6 to 11 cycles were a sample-barcoded 5' primer and a J-beta primer mix. A 12-random-nucleotide template-switch adaptor tagged each cDNA molecule. TCRdb recomputed calls from the 5' RACE reads with MiXCR, one row per CDR3 protein. The sample has 550,000 to 700,000 distinct CDR3 sequences, 25% to 30% seen once; the top ten hold about 18%.

Sequencing was carried out using blood. The chain employs TRBV29-1 and TRBJ1-4; no clear D gene. This receptor was taken from a woman in her 70s in good health. The CDR3 here is CSVLSSNEKLFF. CDR3 bases: TGCAGCGTTCTGAGCAGCAACGAAAAACTGTTTTTT.